This T cell receptor beta chain originates from a study of naive and memory T cell subsets (dated by TCRdb to about 2017). Turning to the overall study: An open-source, UMI-based TCR alpha and beta sequencing pipeline was applied to sorted naive and memory peripheral blood T cell subsets. RNA was DNase-treated and reverse transcribed with TCR constant-region primers, mostly using SuperScript III. The functional CMV T cell responses agreed completely with IgG serology results.

Overall study outcomes, separate from this receptor: TCR abundance followed a power law with an exponent that was different for naive and memory subsets but consistent across the three individuals. Gini index rose and Shannon and inverse Simpson diversity fell from naive through CM, EM and EMRA in both CD4 and CD8 cells. RNA-based TCR counts may be affected by expression changes linked to T cell activation and differentiation. A clonotype was defined as a single alpha or beta chain sequence rather than as a paired alpha/beta receptor. A few larger clonotypes were found in naive repertoires, especially CD8, and these larger clonotypes were possibly memory cells re-expressing CD45RA. The repertoire findings for the naive and memory subsets could not be validated, as no ground truth was available. Once error correction was done, more than 85% of naive TCR sequences showed up just once, which made the naive abundance distributions much steeper than those of the memory subsets.

To prepare the library, UMI-ligation and nested PCR was applied. The beta constant-region primer was an equimolar mix of two oligonucleotides covering both TRBC1 and TRBC2. The ligated cDNA went through four rounds of PCR with nested alpha and beta constant-region primers together with the SP2 primer. A single-stranded oligonucleotide bearing the SP2 primer plus a 12-nucleotide UMI was ligated onto the 3' end of the cDNA by T4 RNA ligase 1. The ligation reaction was kept at 16 degrees C for about 20-25 hours. PCR2 was typically performed as a SYBR Green qPCR and was stopped at a predetermined threshold so that over-amplification was prevented. All purifications after the first were performed with Agencourt AMPure XP magnetic beads. Libraries were quantified by Qubit and checked on a TapeStation, where a main peak was expected near 650 bp. Pooled libraries were sequenced on an Illumina MiSeq with v2 2x251 paired-end kits, typically giving roughly 1-2.3 million reads per sample. Libraries were pooled at around 4 nM per sample, and roughly 4.5-7.5% PhiX was added to improve cluster recognition. The study's processing was this. Decombinator assigned V and J genes to Demultiplexor-processed FASTQ reads by tag matching, allowing a single base-pair mismatch. Collapsinator relied on UMIs to fix sequencing errors as well as frequency errors caused by PCR heterogeneity. CDR3Translator translated TCRs and extracted CDR3s from the conserved cysteine to the FGXG phenylalanine, flagging non-productive sequences. Gini, Shannon entropy and inverse Simpson indices were calculated on repertoires that had been subsampled to equal numbers of UMI-defined TCRs. Within the linear range, a power law was fitted by maximum likelihood to the distributions of clonotype abundance. For one naive CD8 sample, the pipeline and MIGEC produced similar UMI counts, unique TCR numbers and clonal distributions. One analysis removed from the naive repertoire any naive TCRs that were also found in any memory subset from the same donor. The repertoires were searched for some 7,300 CMV-associated CDR3 sequences that had been compiled from VDJdb and a published dataset. The raw public data were reprocessed by TCRdb itself: fastp quality trimming at Q25, MiXCR clonotype calling, in-frame beta chains only. Under each unique CDR3 protein, matching rows form one entry showing the most common genes and DNA. TCRdb's processing, not the authors', yielded these V and J calls. Recorded for this sample are 80,000 or so distinct CDR3 sequences; approximately 10% of them occurred a single time. The ten largest clones take up roughly 1.2% of the sample.

TCR alpha and beta chain libraries were amplified separately from the second PCR step onward. To determine each donor's CMV status, fresh PBMCs were stimulated overnight with CMV viral lysate, and IFNgamma production from CD4+ T cells was then assessed. Miltenyi beads were used first to positively select CD4 T cells, and CD8 T cells were then positively selected from the CD4-negative fraction. Cells were stained for CD3, CD4, CD8, CD45RA, CD27 and a live/dead dye and were sorted on a BD Aria II into four subsets based on CD45RA and CD27. Blood was obtained from three healthy volunteers, and the blood from each volunteer was fractionated into CD4 and CD8 T cells and subsequently into four differentiation subsets. Approximately 120 ml of peripheral blood was collected from each donor, and PBMC were isolated by Ficoll-Paque PLUS density-gradient centrifugation. The sorted cells were lysed in RLT buffer, after which RNA was extracted using a Qiagen RNeasy kit and kept at -80 degrees C.

Spanning cysteine to phenylalanine, the CDR3 consists of 12 amino acids. Only the CDR3 DNA stays, 36 bases, in frame from base 1. V and J are truncated by 3 bases and 9 bases respectively, leaving an intervening sequence of 9 bases. CDR1 is given as SGHTA and CDR2 as FQGNSA, both from the germline V gene. The sample holds many counts of this clonotype. Its antigen target is currently unknown. No quality values exist for individual bases; no much larger clone is one base distant. Sequenced: naive CD8+ T cells from blood. Explained via the paper, the cell subset or site label denotes: naive T cells, CD45RA high CD27+. The rearranged segments are TRBV7-2 and TRBJ2-1; a tentative D call is TRBD2 (5 bases match). The receptor comes from a human donor in good health. The DNA sequence is as follows: TGTGCCAGCAGCTTTAGCGCCGCTGAGCAGTTCTTC. It specifies CASSFSAAEQFF.